The table lists the clone carrying this TCR beta chain with many counts. Its antigen is unknown. These data come from a study of T cells in Graves' hyperthyroidism and ophthalmopathy. Study-wide results and caveats: Blood also carried most thyroid clonotypes expanded above 0.001.

Trimming took 4 bases from V and 5 from J; bases not matched to a gene: 14. Germline V gene sequence: CDR1 SGHTA, CDR2 FQGNSA. The CDR3 totals 18 residues. RNA transcripts gave rise to amplified TCR beta CDR3 regions. Primed by the HTBI set, a first-round RT-PCR was run on the TCR CDR3. TCRdb re-analysed the multiplex PCR reads in MiXCR, keeping a single row per CDR3 protein. The sample lists hundreds of thousands of distinct CDR3 sequences, roughly 15% seen once, with around 9.6% in the top ten. The patients, who ranged from 18 to 65 in age, presented with newly diagnosed hyperthyroidism lasting under 2 months.

The specimen sequenced was blood. This clonotype was obtained from a woman aged 18-29 years with Graves' hyperthyroidism. The chain employs TRBV7-2 and TRBJ2-2; TRBD2 agrees at 9 bases. In DNA, the CDR3 is TGTGCCAGCAGCTCATCCCAAGTCCTAGCGGGATATACCGGGGAGCTGTTTTTT. Translation gives CASSSSQVLAGYTGELFF.